The 25 T cell receptor beta chains presented below share a single source sample, sequenced in a study of control samples from healthy donors and cancer patients. The method was immunoSEQ multiplex PCR; TCRdb's version includes in-frame clones alone and lacks a portion of them. The table records about 79,000 clones, 93% of them present only once. Sequencing was done on a sample of PBMCs. The receptors derive from a woman in her thirties or forties with lung cancer.

This clone appeared once. This sequence joins TRBV29-1 and TRBJ2-6; D is uncertain. The CDR3 runs 11 residues. Germline CDR1 reads SQVTM; CDR2 reads ANQGSEA. Trimming took off 7 bases at V and 1 base at J, with 2 bases between the two ends. The CDR3: CSGSGANVLTF. The CDR3 coding sequence is TGCAGCGGGTCTGGGGCCAACGTCCTGACTTTC.

The chain couples TRBV3-1 (or the pseudogene TRBV3-2) to TRBJ1-6; 9 positions match TRBD1. Trimming removed 3 bases from V and 12 bases from J; junction bases left unmatched: 12. Looked up from germline, CDR1 is LGHDT and CDR2 is YNNKEL (reference sequence). CDR3 size: 16 residues. CDR3 bases: TGTGCCAGCAGCCACCCGGACAGGGGTTTACCCCTACCCCTCCACTTT. Protein: CASSHPDRGLPLPLHF.

This chain connects TRBV6-1 to TRBJ2-5; 8 bases are shared with TRBD2. The CDR3 length is 15 residues. V trimming: 2 bases; J trimming: 4 bases; junction bases outside the gene matches: 6. Germline CDR1 is MNHNS and CDR2 is SASEGT. CDR3 region: CASSERRGGRETQYF. The DNA of the CDR3 is TGTGCCAGCAGTGAAAGACGGGGGGGCCGAGAGACCCAGTACTTC.

This clone appeared a single time. The rearrangement joins TRBV21-1 to TRBJ1-2; the table assigns TRBD1, which was not confirmed against the DNA. TRBV21-1 is recorded as a pseudogene. This CDR3 comprises 19 residues. The CDR3 region is CASSIGSDGQGVANYGYTF. As DNA, the CDR3 is TGTGCCAGCAGCATTGGAAGTGATGGGCAAGGTGTTGCTAACTATGGCTACACCTTC.

The chain couples TRBV5-8 to TRBJ1-2, with TRBD1 matching over 7 bases. This CDR3 has 13 residues. Looked up from germline, CDR1 is SGHTS and CDR2 is YDEGEE. Unmatched junction bases numbered 2, after V lost 5 bases and J lost 1 base. CDR3 residues: CASRYRGNYGYTF. The CDR3 DNA follows: TGTGCCAGCAGGTACAGGGGTAACTATGGCTACACCTTC.

The V and J genes are TRBV3-1 (or the pseudogene TRBV3-2) and TRBJ1-4; D gene unclear. The CDR3 has 12 residues. Germline V CDR1 and CDR2: LGHDT, YNNKEL (reference sequence). V was trimmed by 5 bases and J by 7 bases, leaving 8 bases between them. The CDR3 is CASSDLAEKLFF. The CDR3 DNA sequence: TGTGCCAGCAGCGATCTCGCTGAAAAACTGTTTTTT.

The chain combines TRBV5-1 with TRBJ1-1; tentatively, D is TRBD1 (6 bases). V lost 6 bases and J 5 bases, leaving 17 bases between the germline ends. Germline CDR1 is SGHRS and CDR2 is YFSETQ. The CDR3 runs 14 residues. CDR3 DNA: TGCGCCAGCACTTTTACAGGGCAGGGGACTGAAGCTTTCTTT. Its protein product is CASTFTGQGTEAFF.

The chain links TRBV6-1 to TRBJ2-7; the D gene is possibly TRBD2 (5 bases). Trimming left V 2 bases short and J 2 bases short, with 10 bases between. The CDR3 runs to 14 residues. CDR1 and CDR2 (germline): MNHNS, SASEGT. The CDR3 nucleotides read TGTGCCAGCAGTGAAAGAGAGAGGGCCTACGAGCAGTACTTC. It is translated as CASSERERAYEQYF.

The rearrangement uses TRBV7-8 and TRBJ2-1; D remains unclear. The CDR3 spans 16 residues. With 1 base removed from V and 0 bases from J, the gap between germline ends came to 10 bases. CDR1 and CDR2 (germline): SGHVS, FQNEAQ. The chain's CDR3 is CASSLGLSSSYNEQFF. The CDR3 region has the DNA TGTGCCAGCAGCTTAGGGTTGTCTAGCTCCTACAATGAGCAGTTCTTC.

The J gene is TRBJ1-1, the V gene TRBV3-1 (or the pseudogene TRBV3-2), with D possibly being TRBD1 (5 bases). V lost 3 bases to trimming and J lost 5 bases, with 10 bases between them. Per the germline V gene, CDR1 is LGHDT and CDR2 is YNNKEL (reference sequence). The CDR3 is 13 residues long. In DNA form, the CDR3 reads TGTGCCAGCAGCCATGGTAGGGGAACTGAAGCTTTCTTT. The encoded protein is CASSHGRGTEAFF.

The V call is TRBV11-2, the J call TRBJ2-7; possible D gene TRBD2, 6 bases. This CDR3 comprises 14 residues. Germline V lookup: CDR1 SGHAT, CDR2 FQNNGV. Trimming shortened V by 6 bases and J by 5 bases, and 17 bases separated the two germline ends. The CDR3 sequence is CASSILVGGDEQYF. DNA for the CDR3: TGTGCCAGCAGTATCCTTGTGGGAGGAGACGAGCAGTACTTC.

The rearrangement links TRBV7-2 to TRBJ2-7; no reliable D call. Germline assignment: CDR1 SGHTA and CDR2 FQGNSA. Trimming shortened V by 5 bases and J by 1 base, and 15 bases separated the two germline ends. The CDR3 totals 15 residues. The CDR3 region has the DNA TGTGCCAGCAGCCTACAACGGCTTGGGTCCTACGAGCAGTACTTC. Translation: CASSLQRLGSYEQYF.

The chain couples TRBV3-1 (or the pseudogene TRBV3-2) to TRBJ2-1; tentative D call: TRBD1 (6 bases). The CDR3 length is 13 residues. Germline V gene lookup returns CDR1 LGHDT and CDR2 YNNKEL (reference sequence). V was clipped by 3 bases and J by 7 bases, with 10 bases between them. CDR3 in amino acids: CASSQQGSNEQFF. DNA of the CDR3: TGTGCCAGCAGCCAGCAGGGGAGTAATGAGCAGTTCTTC.

The rearrangement links TRBV19 to TRBJ2-5, with D possibly TRBD1 on 5 matching bases. CDR1 is LNHDA, CDR2 SQIVND, per germline (reference sequence). Trimming removed 2 bases from V and 5 bases from J, with 9 bases in between. CDR3 size: 13 residues. CDR3 coding DNA: TGTGCCAGTAGTATAACAGGTCCGGAGACCCAGTACTTC. Protein sequence: CASSITGPETQYF.

This chain connects TRBV7-3 to TRBJ2-3; no clear D gene. The CDR3 sequence is 13 residues long. Per the germline V gene, CDR1 is SGHTA and CDR2 is FQGTGA. The germline V and J ends were trimmed by 2 bases and 2 bases, with 5 bases remaining between them. The CDR3 DNA is TGTGCCAGCAGCTTAGGGGTCACAGATACGCAGTATTTT. Protein sequence: CASSLGVTDTQYF.

The chain joins TRBV5-6 to TRBJ2-2; D gene ambiguous. Per germline, CDR1 SGHDT and CDR2 YYEEEE. This CDR3 has 14 amino acids. With 0 bases removed from V and 1 base from J, the gap between germline ends came to 4 bases. CDR3 region: CASSLAVNTGELFF. The CDR3 DNA reads as TGTGCCAGCAGCTTGGCCGTGAACACCGGGGAGCTGTTTTTT.

V and J are TRBV3-1 (or the pseudogene TRBV3-2) and TRBJ1-3; 9 bases fit TRBD1. Trimming cost V 0 bases and J 5 bases; bases outside gene matches: 5. The CDR3 contains 16 residues. Per germline, CDR1 LGHDT and CDR2 YNNKEL (reference sequence). DNA for the CDR3: TGTGCCAGCAGCCAAGACTGGGGACAGGGTAGAAACACCATATATTTT. It translates to CASSQDWGQGRNTIYF.

V usage is TRBV9 and J usage is TRBJ1-1; D is undetermined. V lost 2 bases to trimming and J lost 1 base, with 15 bases between them. Per the germline V gene, CDR1 is SGDLS and CDR2 is YYNGEE. The CDR3 length is 16 residues. The CDR3 coding sequence is TGTGCCAGCAGCGTCTCGACTCTTTACCCGAACACTGAAGCTTTCTTT. Translation gives CASSVSTLYPNTEAFF.

V is TRBV11-2 and J is TRBJ1-1; no reliable D call. Germline V CDR1 and CDR2: SGHAT, FQNNGV. Trimming left V 5 bases short and J 1 base short, with 8 bases between. The CDR3 consists of 13 residues. CDR3 DNA: TGTGCCAGCAGCCCCTTTACGAACACTGAAGCTTTCTTT. As protein: CASSPFTNTEAFF.

The chain carries TRBV30 and TRBJ1-2; TRBD1 is a possible D gene (6 bases). CDR3 length equals 12 residues. Trimming took off 4 bases at V and 7 bases at J, with 13 bases between the two ends. From germline, CDR1 is GTSNPN and CDR2 SVGIG (reference sequence). CDR3 protein: CAWKITGSGYTF. CDR3 DNA sequence: TGTGCCTGGAAAATAACAGGGTCTGGCTACACCTTC.

The chain carries TRBV27 and TRBJ1-1; D possibly corresponds to TRBD1 (6 bases). CDR1 and CDR2 (germline): MNHEY, SMNVEV (reference sequence). This CDR3 comprises 12 residues. Trimming pared 6 bases from V and 11 bases from J, leaving 16 bases between. The CDR3 spells CASSPGTMVAFF. For the CDR3, the DNA is TGTGCCAGCAGCCCCGGGACAATGGTGGCTTTCTTT.

The genes are TRBV9 and TRBJ2-1; 8 bases match TRBD1. Trimming cost V 0 bases and J 8 bases; bases outside gene matches: 19. This CDR3 region has 19 residues. Germline CDR1 and CDR2: SGDLS and YYNGEE. CDR3: CASSVEPQIGQGGDDEQFF. In DNA, the CDR3 is TGTGCCAGCAGCGTAGAACCTCAAATTGGACAGGGCGGTGACGATGAGCAGTTCTTC.

The V call is TRBV11-2, the J call TRBJ2-7; no clear D. V lost 5 bases, J lost 3 bases, and 8 bases lay in between. Germline lookup yields CDR1 SGHAT and CDR2 FQNNGV. This CDR3 comprises 12 residues. For the CDR3, the DNA is TGTGCCAGCAGCGAGTGGGGCTACGAGCAGTACTTC. This translates into CASSEWGYEQYF.

V usage is TRBV29-1 and J usage is TRBJ1-1, with D possibly matching TRBD1 (5 bases). Germline CDR1 SQVTM, CDR2 ANQGSEA. With 7 bases removed from V and 0 bases from J, the gap between germline ends came to 15 bases. This CDR3 is built from 14 residues. The CDR3 region is CSGVGRNMNTEAFF. The CDR3 nucleotides read TGCAGCGGGGTGGGACGGAACATGAACACTGAAGCTTTCTTT.

The gene calls are TRBV30 and TRBJ1-1, with a possible D match to TRBD1 (5 bases). Deletions cut 2 bases from V and 3 bases from J, with 13 bases between. Germline values: CDR1 GTSNPN, CDR2 SVGIG (reference sequence). This CDR3 spans 14 amino acids. CDR3: CAWSIGGGYTEAFF. In DNA, the CDR3 is TGTGCCTGGAGTATTGGGGGGGGATACACTGAAGCTTTCTTT.